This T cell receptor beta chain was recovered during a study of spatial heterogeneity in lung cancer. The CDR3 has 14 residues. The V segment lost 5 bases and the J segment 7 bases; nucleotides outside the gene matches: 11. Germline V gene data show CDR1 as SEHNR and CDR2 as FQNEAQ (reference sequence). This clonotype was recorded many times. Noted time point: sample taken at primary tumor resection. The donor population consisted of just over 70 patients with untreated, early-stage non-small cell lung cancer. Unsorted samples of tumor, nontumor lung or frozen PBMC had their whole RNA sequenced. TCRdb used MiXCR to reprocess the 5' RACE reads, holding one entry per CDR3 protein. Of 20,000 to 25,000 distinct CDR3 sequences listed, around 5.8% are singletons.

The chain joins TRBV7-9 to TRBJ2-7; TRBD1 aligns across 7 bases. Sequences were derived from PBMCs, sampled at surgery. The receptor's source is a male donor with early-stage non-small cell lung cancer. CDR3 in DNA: TGTGCCAGCAGCCCCACCAGGACAGGCTGGGAGCAGTACTTC. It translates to CASSPTRTGWEQYF.